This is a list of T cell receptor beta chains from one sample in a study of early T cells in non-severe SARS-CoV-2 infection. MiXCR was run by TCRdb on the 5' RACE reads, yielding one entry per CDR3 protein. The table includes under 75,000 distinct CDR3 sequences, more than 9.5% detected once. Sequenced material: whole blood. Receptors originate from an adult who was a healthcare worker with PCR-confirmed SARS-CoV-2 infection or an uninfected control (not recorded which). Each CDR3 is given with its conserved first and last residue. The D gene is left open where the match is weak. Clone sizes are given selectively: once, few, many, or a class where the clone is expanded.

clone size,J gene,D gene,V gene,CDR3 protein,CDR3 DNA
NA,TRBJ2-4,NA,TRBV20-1,CSARDHHIQYF,TGCAGTGCTAGAGATCATCACATTCAGTACTTC
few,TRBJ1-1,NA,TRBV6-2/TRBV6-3,CASSPWAENTEAFF,TGTGCCAGCAGCCCGTGGGCAGAGAACACTGAAGCTTTCTTT
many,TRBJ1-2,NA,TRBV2,CASSETGVYGYTF,TGTGCCAGCAGCGAAACGGGGGTTTATGGCTACACCTTC
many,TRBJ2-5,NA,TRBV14,CASSQVETQYF,TGTGCCAGCAGCCAAGTGGAGACCCAGTACTTC
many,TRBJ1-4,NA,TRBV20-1,CSATWGDEKLFF,TGCAGTGCCACTTGGGGGGATGAAAAACTGTTTTTT
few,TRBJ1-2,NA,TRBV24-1,CATSMGTNYGYTF,TGTGCCACCTCAATGGGAACGAACTATGGCTACACCTTC
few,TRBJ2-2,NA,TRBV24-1,CATSDLHTSNTGELFF,TGTGCCACCAGTGATTTGCACACCTCGAACACCGGGGAGCTGTTTTTT
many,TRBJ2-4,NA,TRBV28,CASSLGLGQYF,TGTGCCAGCAGTTTAGGACTTGGGCAGTACTTC
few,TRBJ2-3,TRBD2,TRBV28,CASSGTSGGNTDTQYF,TGTGCCAGCAGTGGGACTAGCGGGGGGAACACAGATACGCAGTATTTT
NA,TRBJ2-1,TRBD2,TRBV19,CASSRGLAGAHEQFF,TGTGCCTCTTCGCGTGGACTAGCGGGAGCCCATGAGCAGTTCTTC
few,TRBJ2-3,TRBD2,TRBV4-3,CASSQESSAGGGTDTQYF,TGCGCCAGCAGCCAAGAATCGAGCGCGGGAGGGGGAACAGATACGCAGTATTTT
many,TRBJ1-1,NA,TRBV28,CASNLADRENTEAFF,TGTGCCAGCAACCTCGCGGACAGAGAAAACACTGAAGCTTTCTTT
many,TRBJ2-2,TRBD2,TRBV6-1,CASSRTSGSTGELFF,TGTGCCAGCAGTCGGACTAGCGGGAGTACCGGGGAGCTGTTTTTT
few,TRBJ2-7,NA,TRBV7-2,CASSFGWSYEQYF,TGTGCCAGCAGCTTCGGATGGAGTTACGAGCAGTACTTC
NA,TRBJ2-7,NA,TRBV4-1,CASSQDWVSRPSYEQYF,TGCGCCAGCAGCCAAGATTGGGTCTCTAGGCCCTCCTACGAGCAGTACTTC
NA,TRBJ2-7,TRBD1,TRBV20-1,CSARGIAQGAREQYF,TGCAGTGCTAGAGGTATCGCACAGGGGGCACGTGAGCAGTACTTC
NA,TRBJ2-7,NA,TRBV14,CASSLGPTQYF,TGTGCCAGCAGCCTCGGACCGACGCAGTACTTC
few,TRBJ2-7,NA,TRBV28,CASSQSGAYRVEQYF,TGTGCCAGCAGTCAGAGCGGCGCCTACCGAGTCGAGCAGTACTTC
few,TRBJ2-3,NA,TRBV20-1,CSARDSALTDTQYF,TGCAGTGCTAGAGATAGCGCCCTCACAGATACGCAGTATTTT
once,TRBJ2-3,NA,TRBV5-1,CASSLRGTDTQYF,TGCGCCAGCAGCTTAAGAGGCACAGATACGCAGTATTTT
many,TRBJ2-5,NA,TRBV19,CASSMGRQETQYF,TGTGCCAGTAGTATGGGCAGGCAAGAGACCCAGTACTTC
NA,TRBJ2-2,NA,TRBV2,CASSESAGELFF,TGTGCCAGCAGTGAATCCGCCGGGGAGCTGTTTTTT
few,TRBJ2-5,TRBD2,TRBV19,CASSITASGWETQYF,TGTGCCAGTAGTATAACGGCTAGCGGCTGGGAGACCCAGTACTTC
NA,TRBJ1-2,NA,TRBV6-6,CASSYNDNYGYTF,TGTGCCAGCAGTTACAACGATAACTATGGCTACACCTTC
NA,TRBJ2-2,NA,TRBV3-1,CASSQGFAGELFF,TGTGCCAGCAGCCAAGGGTTCGCCGGGGAGCTGTTTTTT
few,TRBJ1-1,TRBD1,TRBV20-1,CSASPRDRGFNTEAFF,TGCAGTGCTAGTCCCCGGGACAGGGGTTTTAACACTGAAGCTTTCTTT
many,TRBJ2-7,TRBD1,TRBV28,CASSLRTGSYEQYF,TGTGCCAGCAGTTTGAGGACAGGCTCCTACGAGCAGTACTTC
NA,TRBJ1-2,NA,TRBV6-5,CASSYSIGNYGYTF,TGTGCCAGCAGTTACTCGATAGGGAACTATGGCTACACCTTC